This TCR beta chain was captured by sequencing in a study of CD8 T cells in ankylosing spondylitis. Whole-study findings and limits: Reported data indicate significant enrichment of disease-linked clones within matched ankylosing spondylitis synovial fluid. Typical of ankylosing spondylitis blood, it appeared, was a TCR beta motif of several highly homologous variants. Prior work had noted some motif variants in reactive arthritis blood and synovial fluid.

Using quantitative 5'-RACE with molecular barcodes, the authors made TCR beta libraries. Using its own MiXCR run on the 5' RACE reads, TCRdb lists one record per CDR3 protein. This table has 250,000 to 350,000 distinct CDR3 sequences, around 19% appearing once. The CDR3 is 15 residues long. From germline, CDR1 is DFQATT and CDR2 SNEGSKA (reference sequence). The V segment lost 7 bases and the J segment 2 bases; nucleotides outside the gene matches: 11. As to this clonotype: Its antigen is undetermined.

This chain joins TRBV20-1 and TRBJ2-1, with 7 bases fitting TRBD2. The specimen was blood, either unsorted or a sorted T cell fraction (not recorded which). The clonotype was recovered from a male donor with ankylosing spondylitis or in good health (not recorded which). CDR3 protein: CSVLGAAGTYNEQFF. As DNA, the CDR3 is TGCAGTGTTCTAGGTGCAGCGGGGACCTACAATGAGCAGTTCTTC.